This note documents a single T cell receptor beta chain sequence. From blood CD8+ and CD4+ T cells, TCR beta sequences were generated. TEMRA cells were FACS-enriched, unlike CD8+ and CD4+ T cells, which were negatively isolated. This sample stems from a study of CD8 T cells in Susac syndrome. This CDR3 comprises 13 residues. Per the germline V gene, CDR1 is SGHRS and CDR2 is YFSETQ. V was trimmed by 5 bases and J by 6 bases, leaving 14 bases between them. The authors reverse transcribed roughly 0.5 to 1 ug RNA with random hexamers. The CDR3 of TCR beta was amplified by immunoSEQ multiplex PCR across 54 Vbeta and 13 Jbeta. TCRdb analysed the immunoSEQ multiplex PCR reads with MiXCR anew, one entry per CDR3 protein. The sample contains approximately 180,000 distinct CDR3 sequences, approximately 93% of which appear only once.

This sequence joins TRBV5-1 and TRBJ1-1, with D possibly TRBD1 on 6 matching bases. The TCR sequence derives from a human donor with multiple sclerosis. Specimen: CD4+ T cells from PBMCs. The CDR3 loop reads CASSYQQGAEAFF. For the CDR3, the DNA is TGCGCCAGCAGTTATCAACAGGGAGCTGAAGCTTTCTTT.